This TCR beta chain was captured by sequencing in a study of blood T cell repertoires in COVID-19. Study summary: Whether acute or convalescent, the COVID-19 samples came from the United States, Italy and Spain. PBMCs, B-cell-depleted T cells, or T cells were the source of the cDNA or gDNA that made up the material.

Germline V CDR1 and CDR2: MNHEY, SVGAGI. The CDR3 is 15 amino acids. The V end lost 2 bases, the J end lost 8 bases, and 15 bases lay between the germline ends. Followed over time, Seattle patients had been enrolled while infection was active. In the original workflow: The authors estimated nucleated cell counts from reference gene primer amplification. Sequenced by immunoSEQ multiplex PCR; TCRdb stores in-frame clones only, minus some. V, J and clone size derive from that table, while D and trimming were established from the DNA sequence. Of 150,000 to 200,000 clones listed, roughly 83% are singletons.

The chain recombines TRBV6-5 with TRBJ2-2; possible D gene TRBD2, 6 bases. The specimen sequenced was peripheral blood. The origin of this receptor is a woman between 35 and 50 years old with COVID-19, enrolled during active disease. The CDR3 DNA reads as TGTGCCAGCAGTTACGGAGGGCCACGGTCTGGGGAGCTGTTTTTT. Protein sequence: CASSYGGPRSGELFF.